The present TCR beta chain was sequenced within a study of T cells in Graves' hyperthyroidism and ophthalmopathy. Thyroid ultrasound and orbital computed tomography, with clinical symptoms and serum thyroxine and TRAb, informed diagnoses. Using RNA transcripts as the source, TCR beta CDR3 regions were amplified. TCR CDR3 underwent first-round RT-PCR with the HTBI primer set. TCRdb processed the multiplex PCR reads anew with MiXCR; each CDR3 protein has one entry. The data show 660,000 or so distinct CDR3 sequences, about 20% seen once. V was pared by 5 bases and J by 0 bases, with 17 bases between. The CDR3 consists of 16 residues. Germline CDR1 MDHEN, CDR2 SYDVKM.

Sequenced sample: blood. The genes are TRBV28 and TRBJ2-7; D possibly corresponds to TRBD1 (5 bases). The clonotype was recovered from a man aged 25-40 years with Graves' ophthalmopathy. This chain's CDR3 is CASSTQETYPSYEQYF. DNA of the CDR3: TGTGCCAGCAGTACACAGGAAACCTATCCCTCCTACGAGCAGTACTTC.